The 12 T cell receptor beta chains in this list originate from one sample, sequenced in a study of shared clonotypes between healthy human individuals. Some clones are missing from TCRdb's copy, which holds only in-frame ones; the method was immunoSEQ multiplex PCR. Of under 2,500,000 clones listed, nearly 97% are singletons. The sequenced sample consisted of naive CD4+ T cells sorted from blood. The subset is: CD45RA+ positively selected. These receptors were obtained from a man between 18 and 29 years old in good health.

The rearrangement links TRBV2 to TRBJ1-2, with 9 bases matching TRBD1. From germline, CDR1 is SNHLY and CDR2 FYNNEI. Trimming at V came to 6 bases and at J to 8 bases, leaving 13 bases not matched to a gene. This CDR3 spans 15 amino acids. The CDR3 reads CASRQEGQGTMGYTF. DNA of the CDR3: TGTGCCAGCAGGCAGGAGGGACAGGGAACTATGGGCTACACCTTC.

This rearrangement joins TRBV5-4 to TRBJ2-2; D uncertain. This CDR3 comprises 12 residues. V lost 4 bases and J lost 7, with 8 bases in between. The germline gives CDR1 SGHNT, CDR2 YYREEE (reference sequence). Written as DNA, the CDR3 is TGTGCCAGCAGCGCCCCAGGCGGGGAGCTGTTTTTT. The encoded protein is CASSAPGGELFF.

The gene calls are TRBV2 and TRBJ2-7; 7 positions match TRBD1. Germline-derived CDR1 and CDR2 are SNHLY and FYNNEI. V trimming: 7 bases; J trimming: 0 bases; junction bases outside the gene matches: 6. The CDR3 sequence is 14 residues long. CDR3: CASKGTANSYEQYF. CDR3 sequence (DNA): TGTGCCAGCAAAGGGACAGCCAACTCCTACGAGCAGTACTTC.

On this clone itself: This CDR3 is also generated by other DNA sequences in the sample. The genes are TRBV4-1 and TRBJ2-3, with D possibly TRBD2 on 6 matching bases. This CDR3 contains 16 residues. Germline V gives CDR1 MGHRA, CDR2 YSYEKL. The V end was cut by 0 bases, the J end by 0 bases, with 10 bases between. The CDR3 here is CASSQDGGASTDTQYF. CDR3 nucleotides: TGCGCCAGCAGCCAAGATGGCGGGGCCAGCACAGATACGCAGTATTTT.

Details on this clone: Other DNA sequences of this sample code for an identical CDR3. The chain joins TRBV30 to TRBJ2-3; no firm D call. CDR1 GTSNPN and CDR2 SVGIG come from the germline V gene (reference sequence). The CDR3 runs 13 residues. Trimming took 0 bases from V and 5 from J, leaving 9 bases between them. The CDR3, as DNA: TGTGCCTGGAGTGTACGGGTGGGAGATACGCAGTATTTT. Translation: CAWSVRVGDTQYF.

Note on this clone: The sample holds other DNA sequences that translate to the same CDR3. The V and J genes are TRBV27 and TRBJ2-3; no firm D call. CDR1 is MNHEY and CDR2 is SMNVEV in the germline V gene (reference sequence). There are 13 residues in the CDR3. V lost 3 bases to trimming and J lost 2 bases, with 6 bases between them. The CDR3 sequence is CASSFLLTDTQYF. CDR3 nucleotide sequence: TGTGCCAGCAGTTTTCTCCTCACAGATACGCAGTATTTT.

The chain recombines TRBV25-1 with TRBJ1-4; 10 bases align to TRBD1. The length of the CDR3 is 16 residues. Trimming at V came to 4 bases and at J to 3 bases, leaving 5 bases not matched to a gene. Germline V gene data show CDR1 as MGHDK and CDR2 as SYGVNS. The CDR3 bases are TGTGCCAGCAGTGCAATCGGGACAGGGGCTAATGAAAAACTGTTTTTT. Amino acid sequence: CASSAIGTGANEKLFF.

The chain uses TRBV5-1 and TRBJ2-1, with D perhaps being TRBD1 or TRBD2 (5 bases each). Germline CDR1 is SGHRS and CDR2 is YFSETQ. The CDR3 sequence is 12 residues long. The V end lost 7 bases, the J end lost 6 bases, and 11 bases lay between the germline ends. The CDR3 coding sequence is TGCGCCAGCCTGGGACCCTCCAATGAGCAGTTCTTC. Translating it yields CASLGPSNEQFF.

Points on this clone: The same CDR3 also results from other DNA sequences found in this sample. V and J are TRBV5-1 and TRBJ1-1, with D perhaps matching TRBD1 (6 bases). The CDR3 sequence is 15 residues long. Germline V lookup: CDR1 SGHRS, CDR2 YFSETQ. The ends were cut back, 0 bases at V and 1 base at J, with 10 bases in the middle. In DNA form, the CDR3 reads TGCGCCAGCAGCTTGGCCGGGGGCTCGAACACTGAAGCTTTCTTT. This gives the protein CASSLAGGSNTEAFF.

This chain connects TRBV5-6 to TRBJ2-3, with D uncertain. The ends were cut back, 7 bases at V and 0 bases at J, with 12 bases in the middle. Germline V gene lookup returns CDR1 SGHDT and CDR2 YYEEEE. This CDR3 has 14 amino acids. The CDR3 loop is CASSPPHSTDTQYF. CDR3 in DNA: TGTGCCAGCTCCCCGCCGCATAGCACAGATACGCAGTATTTT.

The V and J genes are TRBV30 and TRBJ1-4; TRBD1 matches at 9 bases. Trimming cost V 7 bases and J 6 bases; bases outside gene matches: 6. Germline CDR1 is GTSNPN and CDR2 is SVGIG (reference sequence). The CDR3 covers 13 residues. The CDR3 reads CASRDRVDEKLFF. CDR3 DNA: TGTGCCTCCCGGGACAGGGTGGATGAAAAACTGTTTTTT.

In its sample, this clone was seen once. The V gene is TRBV30, the J gene TRBJ1-2, with D maybe TRBD1 (6 bases). From germline, CDR1 is GTSNPN and CDR2 SVGIG (reference sequence). With 0 bases removed from V and 7 bases from J, the gap between germline ends came to 15 bases. The CDR3 totals 14 residues. CDR3 nucleotide sequence: TGTGCCTGGAGTGTGCCGGGGGGCGCATCTGGCTACACCTTC. Protein sequence: CAWSVPGGASGYTF.